Presented here are 8 T cell receptor beta chains from one specimen sequenced in a study of response to subunit inactivated influenza vaccine. A single record per CDR3 protein comes from TCRdb applying MiXCR to the RT-PCR reads. The repertoire holds 450,000 to 600,000 distinct CDR3 sequences, with under 9% as singletons. The source was PBMCs from blood, collected around 2 years after vaccination. These receptors were obtained from a man aged 50-75 years who received an inactivated influenza vaccine.

This rearrangement joins TRBV2 to TRBJ2-3, with D perhaps matching TRBD2 (6 bases). The V end was cut by 8 bases, the J end by 0 bases, with 15 bases between. The germline V gene has CDR1 SNHLY and CDR2 FYNNEI. CDR3 length: 15 residues. CDR3 DNA: TGTGCCAGCCGGGGCGGCGGGGTTAGCACAGATACGCAGTATTTT. Translated: CASRGGGVSTDTQYF.

This clonotype was seen a handful of times. This chain uses TRBV29-1 with TRBJ2-5; perhaps TRBD2 as D (5 bases). Trimming took off 8 bases at V and 5 bases at J, with 21 bases between the two ends. CDR1 and CDR2 from the germline V gene are SQVTM and ANQGSEA. CDR3 length: 14 residues. CDR3 in DNA: TGCAGCACACTTGGCCACCTGAGGAGGGAGACCCAGTACTTC. It translates to CSTLGHLRRETQYF.

This clonotype was observed many times. The CDR3 loop is CASSLMTEGGEQFF. The CDR3 nucleotides are TGTGCCAGCAGCTTGATGACCGAAGGTGGTGAGCAGTTCTTC. The genes are TRBV5-5 and TRBJ2-1, with D unclear. Trimming stripped 1 base from V and 9 bases from J, with 14 bases between. This CDR3 has 14 amino acids. Per germline, CDR1 SGHKS and CDR2 YYEKEE (reference sequence).

This clonotype was counted only a few times. At one end the junction does not follow the germline gene, possibly because of a read error. V usage is TRBV19 and J usage is TRBJ2-1, with 13 nucleotides matching TRBD2. Germline lookup yields CDR1 LNHDA and CDR2 SQIVND (reference sequence). The CDR3 is made up of 15 amino acids. CDR3 DNA: TGTGCCAGTAGTACTCGCTCAATTTCTACTAGCGGGAGGGTCTTC. Its translation is CASSTRSISTSGRVF.

The table lists this clonotype with a count of one. The J gene is TRBJ2-1, the V gene TRBV4-1; 15 nucleotides match TRBD2. Germline lookup yields CDR1 MGHRA and CDR2 YSYEKL. The CDR3 runs 20 residues. V was clipped by 3 bases and J by 4 bases; unmatched bases: 13. The CDR3 DNA follows: TGCGCCAGCAGCCACCTCCCGGGACTAGCGGGAGGCTTAGTATACAATGAGCAGTTCTTC. Protein: CASSHLPGLAGGLVYNEQFF.

This clonotype appeared many times. The chain recombines TRBV7-2 with TRBJ2-3, with D unresolved. Germline CDR1 is SGHTA and CDR2 is FQGNSA. CDR3 size: 13 residues. V lost 2 bases and J lost 0, with 3 bases in between. For the CDR3, the DNA is TGTGCCAGCAGCTTAAAAAGCACAGATACGCAGTATTTT. It codes for CASSLKSTDTQYF.

This clonotype was observed a handful of times. The rearrangement joins TRBV4-2 to TRBJ2-7; TRBD2 aligns across 7 bases. CDR3 length: 17 residues. Germline assignment: CDR1 LGHNA and CDR2 YNFKEQ. After removal of 3 bases from V and 0 bases from J, the junction contained 11 bases not matched to a gene. CDR3 sequence: CASSHPKGGGSSYEQYF. The CDR3 region has the DNA TGTGCCAGCAGCCACCCCAAGGGCGGGGGAAGCTCCTACGAGCAGTACTTC.

The chain is built from TRBV21-1 and TRBJ2-1; the table assigns TRBD1, which was not confirmed against the DNA. TRBV21-1 is shown as a pseudogene. CDR3 size: 17 residues. CDR3 residues: CASSKALLRGVGDEQFF. CDR3 sequence (DNA): TGTGCCAGCAGCAAAGCGCTTTTAAGGGGGGTGGGGGATGAGCAGTTCTTC.